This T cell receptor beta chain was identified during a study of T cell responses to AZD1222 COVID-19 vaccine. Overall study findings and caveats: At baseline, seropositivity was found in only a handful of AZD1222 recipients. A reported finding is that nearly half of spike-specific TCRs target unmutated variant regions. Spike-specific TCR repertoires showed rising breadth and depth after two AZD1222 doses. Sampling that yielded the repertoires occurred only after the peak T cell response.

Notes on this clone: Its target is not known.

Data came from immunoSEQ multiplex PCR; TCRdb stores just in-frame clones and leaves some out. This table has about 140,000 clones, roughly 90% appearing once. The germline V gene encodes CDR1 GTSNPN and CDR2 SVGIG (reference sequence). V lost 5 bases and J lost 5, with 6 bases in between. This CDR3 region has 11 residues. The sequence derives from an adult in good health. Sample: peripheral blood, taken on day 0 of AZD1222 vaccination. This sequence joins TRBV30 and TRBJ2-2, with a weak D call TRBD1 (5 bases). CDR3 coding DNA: TGTGCCTGGGCAGGGACCGGGGAGCTGTTTTTT. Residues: CAWAGTGELFF.